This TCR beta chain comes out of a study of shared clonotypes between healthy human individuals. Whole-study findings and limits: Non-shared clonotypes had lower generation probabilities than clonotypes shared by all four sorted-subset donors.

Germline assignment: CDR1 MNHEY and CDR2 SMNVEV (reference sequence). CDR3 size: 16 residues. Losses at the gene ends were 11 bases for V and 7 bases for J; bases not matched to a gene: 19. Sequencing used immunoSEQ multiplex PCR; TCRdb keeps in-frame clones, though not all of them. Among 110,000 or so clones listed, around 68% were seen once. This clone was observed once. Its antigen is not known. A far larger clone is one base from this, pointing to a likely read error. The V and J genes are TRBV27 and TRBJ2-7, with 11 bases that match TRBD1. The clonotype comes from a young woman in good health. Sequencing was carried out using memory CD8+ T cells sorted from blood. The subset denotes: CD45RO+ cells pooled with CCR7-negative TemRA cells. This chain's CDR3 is CAGWTGGPRGHVEQYF. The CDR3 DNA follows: TGTGCCGGGTGGACAGGGGGCCCCCGTGGGCACGTGGAGCAGTACTTC.